The 2 T cell receptor beta chains below were found in one sample sequenced in a study of vaccination effects on CD4 cells after COVID-19. Method: immunoSEQ multiplex PCR; TCRdb's copy keeps in-frame clones and lacks some. The data hold roughly 45,000 clones, with around 75% observed a single time. Sequencing was preceded by expansion of antigen-specific CD4+ T cells with viral peptide pools in the ViraFEST assay. Following culture for under 12 days, CD4+ T cells were isolated. The person acquired a PCR-confirmed SARS-CoV-2 infection between March and December 2020. What these receptors recognize is not known. The sample here was CD4+ T cells from PBMCs cultured with a peptide pool, taken before COVID-19 vaccination. Receptors were obtained from a human donor who had a prior SARS-CoV-2 infection.

Concerning this clone itself: One end of the junction varies from germline; a read error may be responsible. This chain uses TRBV12-5 with TRBJ2-5; D is possibly TRBD1 or TRBD2 (6 bases each). Germline V gene data show CDR1 as LGHNT and CDR2 as FRNRAP. The CDR3 runs to 16 residues. The CDR3 DNA is TGTGCTAGTGGATTGGGGGCCTCGGGAGCAGGAGAGACCCAGTACTTC. It encodes CASGLGASGAGETQYF.

This clone was counted between two and nine times. This chain links TRBV4-1 with TRBJ1-2, with 10 bases aligning to TRBD1. Germline lookup yields CDR1 MGHRA and CDR2 YSYEKL. V gave up 4 bases and J gave up 0 bases; unmatched junction bases: 11. There are 18 residues in the CDR3. CDR3 DNA sequence: TGCGCCAGCAGCCTACGGGACAGGGGATTGGCCTCTAACTATGGCTACACCTTC. Its translation is CASSLRDRGLASNYGYTF.